The source of this TCR beta chain is a study of blood T cell repertoires in COVID-19. Overall study context: COVID-19 samples collected from the United States, Italy and Spain covered acute and convalescent phases. Nucleic acid was either cDNA or gDNA, and it came from T cells, B-cell-depleted T cells, or PBMCs.

Data came from immunoSEQ multiplex PCR; TCRdb stores just in-frame clones and leaves some out. The sample shows roughly 110,000 clones, around four fifths of them seen only once. The source of this sequence is a man aged 70-80 years with acute or convalescent COVID-19. Sequences were obtained from peripheral blood.

As DNA, the CDR3 is TGTGCCAGCAGCTTCGGGACTCCCGGGTCCTACGAGCAGTACTTC. Protein: CASSFGTPGSYEQYF. V gene TRBV7-2 combines with J gene TRBJ2-7; D is possibly TRBD2 (6 bases). V lost 3 bases and J 1 base, leaving 13 bases between the germline ends. Germline lookup yields CDR1 SGHTA and CDR2 FQGNSA. CDR3 length: 15 amino acids.